Below are 14 T cell receptor beta chains sequenced from a single sample in a study of beta chain features in type 1 diabetes. The entirety of the isolated RNA underwent reverse transcription, so expressed TCRB transcripts were sequenced. Assay: immunoSEQ multiplex PCR; the TCRdb copy retains only in-frame clones and omits some. The sample carries 970,000 or so clones, roughly 15% recorded once. Sequenced sample: naive CD4+ T cells from blood. These TCRs come from a woman aged 18-35 years in good health.

This clone was counted a few times. The same CDR3 is also encoded by other DNA sequences in this sample. V gene TRBV9 combines with J gene TRBJ2-5; 10 bases align to TRBD1. This CDR3 is built from 13 residues. The ends lost 3 bases at V and 5 bases at J; junction bases unmatched: 1. The germline CDR1 and CDR2 sequences are SGDLS and YYNGEE. The chain's CDR3 is CASSAGQGETQYF. The CDR3 DNA follows: TGTGCCAGCAGCGCGGGACAGGGGGAGACCCAGTACTTC.

This clone was counted a few times. The chain links TRBV29-1 to TRBJ2-2; TRBD2 aligns across 14 bases. Germline V gene sequence: CDR1 SQVTM, CDR2 ANQGSEA. The CDR3 has 16 residues. With V trimmed by 6 bases and J by 9 bases, 12 bases remained unmatched. This chain's CDR3 is CSVTGLAGDLGWELFF. The CDR3 bases are TGCAGCGTCACGGGACTAGCGGGAGACTTGGGCTGGGAGCTGTTTTTT.

The table lists this clone with a few counts. The chain couples TRBV4-3 to TRBJ2-1, with D unresolved. CDR1 is LGHNA, CDR2 YSLEER, per germline. V lost 0 bases and J lost 0, with 12 bases in between. CDR3 length equals 17 residues. The CDR3 region has the DNA TGCGCCAGCAGCCAAGATCCCTCAGACCTCTCCTACAATGAGCAGTTCTTC. Encoded protein: CASSQDPSDLSYNEQFF.

The V and J genes are TRBV28 and TRBJ2-3, with TRBD1 matching 7 bases. J was trimmed by 3 bases and V by 5 bases; bases with no gene match: 8. Germline values: CDR1 MDHEN, CDR2 SYDVKM. This CDR3 contains 15 residues. This CDR3 reads CASSKQGSGTDTQYF. The CDR3 coding sequence is TGTGCCAGCAGTAAACAGGGGTCCGGAACAGATACGCAGTATTTT.

In its sample, this clone was seen a few times. The J gene is TRBJ2-7, the V gene TRBV5-1, with D possibly TRBD2 on 5 matching bases. From germline, CDR1 is SGHRS and CDR2 YFSETQ. Trimming left V 0 bases short and J 2 bases short, with 9 bases between. There are 14 residues in the CDR3. The CDR3 region is CASSLAGSTYEQYF. CDR3 DNA sequence: TGCGCCAGCAGCTTGGCGGGGTCAACCTACGAGCAGTACTTC.

This clone was detected only a few times. The V call is TRBV4-3, the J call TRBJ1-5; 8 bases align to TRBD1. The CDR3 is made up of 16 amino acids. The V gene end was trimmed by 0 bases and the J gene end by 4 bases; junction bases not matched to a gene: 5. From germline, CDR1 is LGHNA and CDR2 YSLEER. The CDR3 loop is CASSQDTGGGNQPQHF. The CDR3 DNA reads as TGCGCCAGCAGCCAAGATACAGGGGGTGGGAATCAGCCCCAGCATTTT.

This clone was seen repeatedly, ten times or more. The chain is built from TRBV21-1 and TRBJ2-1. TRBV21-1 corresponds to a pseudogene. The CDR3 length is 17 residues. Here the CDR3 DNA reads TGTGCCAGCAGCAAAGCGCCGGACGGGCATTCCTACAATGAGCAGTTCTTC. This encodes CASSKAPDGHSYNEQFF.

Remarks on this clone: One junction end does not reproduce the germline sequence, and a read error may be involved. V usage is TRBV6-1 and J usage is TRBJ2-7; 13 positions match TRBD2. Germline CDR1 MNHNS, CDR2 SASEGT. There are 12 residues in the CDR3. CDR3 sequence: CASSEGRLAGGF. In nucleotides, the CDR3 is TGTGCCAGCAGTGAAGGGAGACTAGCGGGGGGCTTC.

The chain uses TRBV9 and TRBJ2-5, with D unresolved. The germline gives CDR1 SGDLS, CDR2 YYNGEE. V lost 7 bases to trimming and J lost 1 base, with 26 bases between them. The CDR3 contains 18 residues. The CDR3 DNA reads as TGTGCCAGCTCACAAAACCCCCTGGGTGGAAGTGGCCAAGAGACCCAGTACTTC. This translates into CASSQNPLGGSGQETQYF.

The chain recombines TRBV5-1 with TRBJ2-7; D possibly uses TRBD1 or TRBD2 (6 bases each). Trimming pared 2 bases from V and 2 bases from J, leaving 11 bases between. The germline CDR1 and CDR2 sequences are SGHRS and YFSETQ. The length of the CDR3 is 14 residues. The CDR3 spells CASSFGGTTYEQYF. CDR3 DNA: TGCGCCAGCAGCTTTGGAGGGACAACCTACGAGCAGTACTTC.

The chain has TRBV5-6 and TRBJ2-7; D is perhaps TRBD1 (6 bases). Germline V gene sequence: CDR1 SGHDT, CDR2 YYEEEE. This CDR3 spans 15 amino acids. V lost 1 base and J 0 bases, leaving 11 bases between the germline ends. CDR3 nucleotides: TGTGCCAGCAGCTTGAGGCAGGGGCCCTCCTACGAGCAGTACTTC. Residues: CASSLRQGPSYEQYF.

This chain uses TRBV29-1 with TRBJ1-1; D uncertain. The V gene's germline CDR1 is SQVTM and CDR2 ANQGSEA. CDR3 length equals 12 residues. Trimming took off 7 bases at V and 8 bases at J, with 17 bases between the two ends. This chain's CDR3 is CSASRAREEAFF. CDR3 DNA sequence: TGCAGCGCCTCCCGGGCGAGGGAGGAAGCTTTCTTT.

The chain combines TRBV18 with TRBJ1-2, with a possible D match to TRBD1 (5 bases). Germline V gene data show CDR1 as KGHSH and CDR2 as LQKENI. Trimming took 1 base from V and 8 from J, leaving 17 bases between them. The CDR3 runs to 15 residues. CDR3 nucleotide sequence: TGTGCCAGCTCACCACTTGAGGGGAAGGAGTTAGGCTACACCTTC. It yields the protein CASSPLEGKELGYTF.

The chain has TRBV7-9 and TRBJ1-4; 7 nucleotides line up with TRBD1. Unmatched junction bases numbered 2, after V lost 3 bases and J lost 4 bases. The CDR3 spans 14 residues. Germline loops: CDR1 SEHNR, CDR2 FQNEAQ (reference sequence). In DNA form, the CDR3 reads TGTGCCAGCAGCTTCGGGACAGATAATGAAAAACTGTTTTTT. Its translation is CASSFGTDNEKLFF.